This T cell receptor (beta chain) was captured in a study of T cells in Graves' hyperthyroidism and ophthalmopathy. Uncontrolled infection, other autoimmune disease, pregnancy or lactation barred patients from enrollment. V was pared by 1 base and J by 0 bases, with 19 bases between. Germline V gene lookup returns CDR1 LNHDA and CDR2 SQIVND (reference sequence). This CDR3 contains 19 residues. The CDR3 regions of TCR beta were amplified from RNA transcripts. TCR CDR3 regions were first amplified by RT-PCR with HTBI primers. One entry per CDR3 protein, called by TCRdb with MiXCR from the multiplex PCR reads. The table records approximately 690,000 distinct CDR3 sequences, roughly 14% of them present only once.

This chain links TRBV19 with TRBJ1-5; tentative D call: TRBD1 (6 bases). Sequenced: blood. The sequence came from a woman aged 50 to 60 with Graves' ophthalmopathy. The CDR3 region is CASSIAPRGHSYSNQPQHF. The CDR3 DNA reads as TGTGCCAGTAGTATAGCCCCCCGGGGACATTCTTATAGCAATCAGCCCCAGCATTTT.